These 16 T cell receptor beta chains originate from one sample sequenced in a study of CD8+ T cells in alopecia areata. Investigators isolated RNA and reverse transcribed it into cDNA to act as the sequencing template. The method was immunoSEQ multiplex PCR; TCRdb's version includes in-frame clones alone and lacks a portion of them. The sample has around 200,000 clones; around 58% are singletons. The treatment denotes: oral pan-JAK inhibitor, 5-10 mg twice daily. The sample was CD8+ T cells sorted from blood, taken at week 24, from a patient treated with tofacitinib. Receptor source: a human donor with alopecia areata.

This clone was picked up one time. This chain connects TRBV29-1 to TRBJ2-1, with no clear D. The CDR3 spans 14 residues. The germline V gene has CDR1 SQVTM and CDR2 ANQGSEA. V lost 2 bases and J lost 8, with 16 bases in between. DNA of the CDR3: TGCAGCGTTGAATGGACCTTGGGGTTATATGAGCAGTTCTTC. Protein sequence: CSVEWTLGLYEQFF.

This clone was seen a handful of times. This chain connects TRBV14 to TRBJ2-1; 8 bases align to TRBD2. V gave up 1 base and J gave up 8 bases; unmatched junction bases: 4. CDR3 size: 14 residues. Germline-derived CDR1 and CDR2 are SGHDN and FVKESK. For the CDR3, the DNA is TGTGCCAGCAGCCAAGCGGGGGGGAGCGATGAGCAGTTCTTC. Translation gives CASSQAGGSDEQFF. The whole variable domain, remainder taken from reference TRBV14 and TRBJ2-1, is EAGVTQFPSHSVIEKGQTVTLRCDPISGHDNLYWYRRVMGKEIKFLLHFVKESKQDESGMPNNRFLAERTGGTYSTLKVQPAELEDSGVYFCASSQAGGSDEQFFGPGTRLTVL.

The chain recombines TRBV6-5 with TRBJ1-1; D remains unclear. Germline V gene lookup returns CDR1 MNHEY and CDR2 SVGAGI. The CDR3 contains 11 residues. V lost 7 bases, J lost 7 bases, and 10 bases lay in between. DNA of the CDR3: TGTGCCAGCACAAATGATCTTGAAGCTTTCTTT. Encoded protein: CASTNDLEAFF.

The chain couples TRBV10-3 to TRBJ1-2; 8 positions match TRBD1. The V segment lost 11 bases and the J segment 3 bases; nucleotides outside the gene matches: 5. The CDR3 runs 12 residues. The germline gives CDR1 ENHRY, CDR2 SYGVKD. The CDR3 bases are TGTGCCGCAGGGGGCGCAGACTATGGCTACACCTTC. It encodes CAAGGADYGYTF.

This clone has a handful of counts. V gene TRBV5-1 combines with J gene TRBJ2-3, with TRBD1 as a possible D gene (6 bases). This CDR3 region has 15 residues. V was trimmed by 2 bases and J by 2 bases, leaving 12 bases between them. Germline CDR1 and CDR2: SGHRS and YFSETQ. The CDR3 coding sequence is TGCGCCAGCAGCTTCAGTCAGGGGTTCACAGATACGCAGTATTTT. Its protein product is CASSFSQGFTDTQYF.

This clone was detected a few times. This rearrangement joins TRBV25-1 to TRBJ2-7; either TRBD1 or TRBD2 may fit D (5 bases each). The CDR3 covers 16 residues. The germline gives CDR1 MGHDK, CDR2 SYGVNS. Trimming removed 5 bases from V and 3 bases from J, with 20 bases in between. The CDR3 sequence: CASSLGHRDPLYEQYF. The CDR3 region has the DNA TGTGCCAGCAGTTTAGGACACCGGGACCCCCTCTACGAGCAGTACTTC.

CDR3 in amino acids: CSVEGAGGPSTDTQYF. CDR3 sequence (DNA): TGCAGCGTTGAGGGTGCGGGGGGGCCTAGCACAGATACGCAGTATTTT. The chain combines TRBV29-1 with TRBJ2-3, with 9 bases identical to TRBD2. Germline CDR1 reads SQVTM; CDR2 reads ANQGSEA. The CDR3 loop spans 16 amino acids. Trimming cost V 3 bases and J 0 bases; bases outside gene matches: 7.

This chain links TRBV11-2 with TRBJ2-1; D gene ambiguous. The V and J ends lost 6 bases and 2 bases respectively, with 5 bases between them. CDR3 length equals 12 residues. CDR1 and CDR2 (germline): SGHAT, FQNNGV. CDR3 in amino acids: CASRRTYNEQFF. The CDR3 DNA sequence: TGTGCCAGCAGAAGGACCTACAATGAGCAGTTCTTC.

The J gene is TRBJ2-2, the V gene TRBV30, with unresolved D. The CDR3 runs 13 residues. Germline V gene lookup returns CDR1 GTSNPN and CDR2 SVGIG (reference sequence). With 0 bases removed from V and 3 bases from J, the gap between germline ends came to 5 bases. The CDR3 DNA is TGTGCCTGGAGTGTAAGGTACACCGGGGAGCTGTTTTTT. Residues: CAWSVRYTGELFF. Full variable domain (outside the CDR3, taken from reference TRBV30 and TRBJ2-2): SQTIHQWPATLVQPVGSPLSLECTVEGTSNPNLYWYRQAAGRGLQLLFYSVGIGQISSEVPQNLSASRPQDRQFILSSKKLLLSDSGFYLCAWSVRYTGELFFGEGSRLTVL.

This clone was observed a handful of times. The chain carries TRBV12-5 and TRBJ2-1; tentatively, D is TRBD2 (6 bases). Germline loops: CDR1 LGHNT, CDR2 FRNRAP. The CDR3 length is 14 residues. V lost 6 bases to trimming and J lost 0 bases, with 9 bases between them. The CDR3 DNA reads as TGTGCTAGTGGCCCGCGGGGCTCCTACAATGAGCAGTTCTTC. Translated, it gives CASGPRGSYNEQFF.

The V gene is TRBV9, the J gene TRBJ2-1, with D hard to call. V lost 1 base and J 0 bases, leaving 17 bases between the germline ends. There are 18 residues in the CDR3. Per the germline V gene, CDR1 is SGDLS and CDR2 is YYNGEE. CDR3 DNA sequence: TGTGCCAGCAGCGTACCCGAGGCGATCCCGAGCTCCTACAATGAGCAGTTCTTC. This translates into CASSVPEAIPSSYNEQFF. Variable domain in full (rest from reference TRBV9 and TRBJ2-1): DSGVTQTPKHLITATGQRVTLRCSPRSGDLSVYWYQQSLDQGLQFLIQYYNGEERAKGNILERFSAQQFPDLHSELNLSSLELGDSALYFCASSVPEAIPSSYNEQFFGPGTRLTVL.

The genes are TRBV23-1 and TRBJ2-7, with D perhaps matching TRBD2 (6 bases). TRBV23-1 is assigned to the ORF class and has an uncertain function. The V end was cut by 7 bases, the J end by 1 base, with 17 bases between. The CDR3 sequence is 15 residues long. The CDR3 spells CASTHCGERSYEQYF. The CDR3 coding sequence is TGCGCCAGCACCCATTGCGGGGAAAGGTCCTACGAGCAGTACTTC.

The chain joins TRBV30 to TRBJ2-6; D call uncertain. CDR1 and CDR2 from the germline V gene are GTSNPN and SVGIG (reference sequence). CDR3 length: 13 amino acids. With 4 bases removed from V and 4 bases from J, the gap between germline ends came to 8 bases. CDR3 region: CAWTQPGANVLTF. In DNA form, the CDR3 reads TGTGCCTGGACCCAACCCGGGGCCAACGTCCTGACTTTC.

The gene calls are TRBV27 and TRBJ2-1; a possible D gene is TRBD1 (6 bases). V lost 4 bases and J 5 bases, leaving 9 bases between the germline ends. This CDR3 has 13 amino acids. CDR1 MNHEY and CDR2 SMNVEV come from the germline V gene (reference sequence). CDR3 region: CASSSGQHNEQFF. For the CDR3, the DNA is TGTGCCAGCAGTTCCGGACAGCACAATGAGCAGTTCTTC.

This clone was observed a few times. V usage is TRBV7-2 and J usage is TRBJ1-2; D is ambiguous. There are 12 residues in the CDR3. CDR1 is SGHTA and CDR2 is FQGNSA in the germline V gene. Trimming took off 3 bases at V and 3 bases at J, with 5 bases between the two ends. CDR3 nucleotides: TGTGCCAGCAGCTTTGTCGACTATGGCTACACCTTC. As protein: CASSFVDYGYTF.

The table lists this clone with a few counts. The chain has TRBV30 and TRBJ2-3; D is perhaps TRBD2 (7 bases). From germline, CDR1 is GTSNPN and CDR2 SVGIG (reference sequence). The CDR3 is 12 residues long. The V end lost 3 bases, the J end lost 6 bases, and 10 bases lay between the germline ends. The chain's CDR3 is CAWSGGPDTQYF. DNA for the CDR3: TGTGCCTGGAGCGGGGGGCCGGATACGCAGTATTTT.